Below are 9 T cell receptor beta chains sequenced from a single sample in a study of blood T cell repertoires in COVID-19. The assay was immunoSEQ multiplex PCR, and TCRdb's table has in-frame clones only and misses some. This sample has around 30,000 clones, with roughly 82% found just once. The sample was peripheral blood. The receptors come from a human donor in a cohort sampled during active COVID-19.

V usage is TRBV7-2 and J usage is TRBJ1-1; D perhaps matches TRBD1 (5 bases). Germline values: CDR1 SGHTA, CDR2 FQGNSA. The CDR3 consists of 17 residues. Trimming cost V 2 bases and J 6 bases, with 22 bases left between them. CDR3 region: CASSLPRGGSYSAEAFF. In DNA, the CDR3 is TGTGCCAGCAGCTTACCACGGGGGGGGTCGTATTCAGCTGAAGCTTTCTTT.

The chain is built from TRBV6-5 and TRBJ1-1; D is possibly TRBD1 (5 bases). Germline CDR1 and CDR2: MNHEY and SVGAGI. The V end lost 6 bases, the J end lost 4 bases, and 9 bases lay between the germline ends. This CDR3 has 12 residues. The CDR3: CASRQTATEAFF. The CDR3 region has the DNA TGTGCCAGCAGACAGACAGCCACTGAAGCTTTCTTT.

This clone was seen a handful of times. V usage is TRBV15 and J usage is TRBJ2-1; TRBD1 aligns across 7 bases. The CDR3 runs 14 residues. Trimming took 3 bases from V and 12 from J; bases not matched to a gene: 11. CDR1 is LNHNV, CDR2 YYDKDF, per germline (reference sequence). The CDR3 nucleotides read TGTGCCACCAGCAGTGTCCGACAGGGTGGCTCGCAGTTCTTC. It is translated as CATSSVRQGGSQFF.

This clone was counted a single time. This rearrangement joins TRBV7-8 to TRBJ1-2, with 10 bases that match TRBD1. V lost 4 bases, J lost 4 bases, and 9 bases stayed unmatched. CDR1 SGHVS and CDR2 FQNEAQ come from the germline V gene. The CDR3 has 16 amino acids. In nucleotides, the CDR3 is TGTGCCAGCAGCTCTAGCCGACAGGGGGCTATCTATGGCTACACCTTC. Encoded protein: CASSSSRQGAIYGYTF.

The chain links TRBV18 to TRBJ1-1; D is ambiguous. Germline V gene lookup returns CDR1 KGHSH and CDR2 LQKENI. The CDR3 consists of 14 residues. V was shortened by 5 bases and J by 0 bases, with 10 bases between the two germline ends. The CDR3 loop reads CASSSAVMNTEAFF. The CDR3, as DNA: TGTGCCAGCTCAAGCGCCGTAATGAACACTGAAGCTTTCTTT.

The chain couples TRBV9 to TRBJ2-3, with TRBD2 identical over 8 bases. The CDR3 is made up of 15 amino acids. Germline-derived CDR1 and CDR2 are SGDLS and YYNGEE. The trim removed 4 bases at V and 1 base at J, leaving 5 bases unmatched. Here the CDR3 DNA reads TGTGCCAGCAGCAAGGGACTAGTCGGCACAGATACGCAGTATTTT. Protein sequence: CASSKGLVGTDTQYF.

The V gene is TRBV27, the J gene TRBJ1-2; 8 nucleotides agree with TRBD1. V shed 6 bases and J 8 bases; nucleotides not matched to a gene: 11. This CDR3 spans 14 amino acids. In germline, CDR1 is MNHEY, CDR2 SMNVEV (reference sequence). The CDR3 protein is CASSPSGTGGGYTF. CDR3 coding DNA: TGTGCCAGCAGCCCTTCGGGGACAGGTGGAGGCTACACCTTC.

The V gene is TRBV7-2, the J gene TRBJ2-5; 7 positions agree with TRBD2. V shed 4 bases, J shed 4 bases, and the junction held 9 bases outside the gene matches. The CDR3 is made up of 15 amino acids. CDR1 and CDR2 (germline): SGHTA, FQGNSA. The CDR3 DNA reads as TGTGCCAGCAGCTGGAGCGGGGCCCCGGGAGAGACCCAGTACTTC. It yields the protein CASSWSGAPGETQYF.

V and J are TRBV18 and TRBJ2-3; no clear D. The V end was cut by 0 bases, the J end by 2 bases, with 6 bases between. This CDR3 is 14 amino acids long. CDR1 is KGHSH, CDR2 LQKENI, per germline. CDR3 nucleotides: TGTGCCAGCTCACCACCGACTCACACAGATACGCAGTATTTT. Translation: CASSPPTHTDTQYF.